One and the same sample provided the 17 T cell receptor beta chains below, sequenced in a study of T cell clonality in common variable immunodeficiency. TCRdb keeps only in-frame clones here, not all; method: immunoSEQ multiplex PCR. Singletons are absent from the sample, which has tens of thousands of clones. Specimen: peripheral blood mononuclear cells. These receptors all come from a person aged 18 to 70 in good health.

This clone has a count of ten or more. The CDR3 spells CASSRGGGEKLFF. Incomplete CDR3 DNA: TGTGCCAGCAGTAGGGGGGGCGGTGAAAAA. The rearrangement links TRBV12-3 or TRBV12-4 to TRBJ1-4; a possible D gene is TRBD1 (6 bases). The CDR3 end falls 3 residues outside the read, so it is completed with the germline J gene. The CDR3 covers 13 residues. V lost 5 bases to trimming and J lost 7 bases, with 11 bases between them.

This clone was seen ten or more times. The CDR3 end falls 3 residues outside the read, so it is completed with the germline J gene. The chain joins TRBV5-8 to TRBJ2-3; a possible D gene is TRBD1 (5 bases). Germline V CDR1 and CDR2: SGHTS, YDEGEE. The CDR3 has 14 amino acids. Trimming stripped 2 bases from V and 3 bases from J, with 10 bases between. CDR3 in amino acids: CASSFRQSTDTQYF. CDR3 DNA (partial): TGTGCCAGCAGCTTTCGACAGAGTACAGATACG.

This clone was counted at least ten times. From the germline J gene comes the end of the CDR3, since the read stops 3 residues before it. The chain employs TRBV20-1 and TRBJ2-2; TRBD1 matches at 10 bases. There are 16 residues in the CDR3. Germline CDR1 reads DFQATT; CDR2 reads SNEGSKA (reference sequence). V was pared by 5 bases and J by 6 bases, with 12 bases of the junction left unmatched. The covered CDR3 bases are TGCAGTGCTCCGCAGCCCGGGACAGGGGAGGCCGGGGAG. This encodes CSAPQPGTGEAGE. The entire CDR3 sequence reads CSAPQPGTGEAGELFF.

This clone has more than one count but fewer than ten. The read falls 3 residues short of the CDR3 end, and the missing part is taken from the germline J gene. This chain joins TRBV5-6 and TRBJ2-5; D is ambiguous. V was pared by 0 bases and J by 5 bases, with 2 bases between. Germline V lookup: CDR1 SGHDT, CDR2 YYEEEE. CDR3 length equals 11 residues. Here the CDR3 reads CASSLAETQYF. The part of the CDR3 DNA that was read is TGTGCCAGCAGCTTGGCTGAGACC.

This clone was seen many times. The sequenced part of the CDR3 DNA is TGTGCCAGCAGTGGCGGGAGTTCCTACAATGAG. Amino acids: CASSGGSSYNE. The whole CDR3 is CASSGGSSYNEQFF. The V and J genes are TRBV5-5 and TRBJ2-1; 7 bases line up with TRBD2. The CDR3 goes on 3 residues after the read ends, and that part is filled in from the germline J gene. The CDR3 sequence is 14 residues long. With V trimmed by 5 bases and J by 1 base, 3 bases remained unmatched. Germline CDR1 reads SGHKS; CDR2 reads YYEKEE (reference sequence).

This clone was seen repeatedly, ten times or more. The read terminates 3 residues before the CDR3 end, so the remaining end is supplied by the germline J gene. The chain combines TRBV20-1 with TRBJ2-5, with TRBD2 matching over 7 bases. Trimming at V came to 3 bases and at J to 5 bases, leaving 9 bases not matched to a gene. CDR1 is DFQATT and CDR2 is SNEGSKA in the germline V gene (reference sequence). The CDR3 is 14 residues long. The CDR3: CSASQAGSTETQYF. Incomplete CDR3 DNA: TGCAGTGCTAGCCAAGCGGGGAGTACGGAGACC.

This clone was picked up many times. The CDR3 end falls 3 residues outside the read, so it is completed with the germline J gene. The rearrangement uses TRBV20-1 and TRBJ2-7; D unclear. The CDR3 extends over 12 amino acids. With 1 base removed from V and 3 bases from J, the gap between germline ends came to 7 bases. The germline V gene has CDR1 DFQATT and CDR2 SNEGSKA (reference sequence). CDR3 region: CSARAASYEQYF. The part of the CDR3 DNA that was read is TGCAGTGCTAGAGCTGCCAGCTACGAG.

This clone came up many times. The read stops 3 residues short of the end of the CDR3; the missing end is completed from the germline J gene. J is TRBJ2-1 and V is TRBV18, with no clear D. The germline V gene has CDR1 KGHSH and CDR2 LQKENI. Trimming removed 8 bases at V and 5 bases at J, with 7 bases between. The CDR3 is 11 amino acids. CDR3: CASGSDNEQFF. The DNA read from the CDR3 is TGTGCCAGCGGCAGCGACAATGAG.

The sample holds a few counts of this clone. The CDR3 goes on 3 residues after the read ends, and that part is filled in from the germline J gene. V usage is TRBV10-2 and J usage is TRBJ2-7, with D perhaps TRBD1 (5 bases). Trimming took off 6 bases at V and 0 bases at J, with 15 bases between the two ends. Germline CDR1 WSHSY, CDR2 SAAADI. There are 15 residues in the CDR3. The part of the CDR3 DNA that was read is TGCGCCAGCAGAGATCGACAGTTTAGCTCCTACGAG. Translating gives CASRDRQFSSYE. The CDR3 in full is CASRDRQFSSYEQYF.

This clone was observed many times. The missing CDR3 end, 3 residues past where the read stops, is filled in from the germline J gene. The chain recombines TRBV2 with TRBJ1-4, with D perhaps matching TRBD1 (5 bases). Germline CDR1 reads SNHLY; CDR2 reads FYNNEI. The CDR3 loop spans 13 amino acids. Trimming removed 4 bases at V and 4 bases at J, with 7 bases between. Partial CDR3 DNA: TGTGCCAGCAGTGGGAGGGGTAATGAAAAA. This codes for CASSGRGNEK. The whole CDR3 protein reads CASSGRGNEKLFF.

In this sample, this clone turned up many times. CDR3 sequence: CASSSQGRASYNEQFF. The DNA read from the CDR3 is TGTGCCAGCAGCTCACAAGGCAGGGCCTCCTACAATGAG. The V gene is TRBV7-3, the J gene TRBJ2-1, with D perhaps matching TRBD1 (5 bases). The CDR3 end is not reached by the read, which stops 3 residues before it; the germline J gene fills it in. Trimming removed 4 bases at V and 0 bases at J, with 13 bases between. Looked up from germline, CDR1 is SGHTA and CDR2 is FQGTGA. The CDR3 runs 16 residues.

This clone showed up many times. The read ends 3 residues early relative to the CDR3; the germline J gene fills the gap. V and J are TRBV19 and TRBJ2-1; 13 nucleotides align to TRBD2. The V gene end was trimmed by 5 bases and the J gene end by 9 bases; junction bases not matched to a gene: 7. The CDR3 is made up of 15 amino acids. Germline CDR1 LNHDA, CDR2 SQIVND (reference sequence). CDR3 in amino acids: CASSPTSGRGGEQFF. Incomplete CDR3 DNA: TGTGCCAGTAGTCCAACTAGCGGGAGGGGGGGTGAG.

This clone was picked up many times. The CDR3 end falls 3 residues outside the read, so it is completed with the germline J gene. V is TRBV14 and J is TRBJ2-5, with 8 bases identical to TRBD1. The germline V gene encodes CDR1 SGHDN and CDR2 FVKESK. V was pared by 3 bases and J by 5 bases, with 5 bases of the junction left unmatched. The CDR3 has 14 residues. CDR3 amino acids: CASSHRGLQETQYF. The CDR3 bases that were read are TGTGCCAGCAGCCACAGGGGGCTACAGGAGACC.

At least ten counts were recorded for this clone. The sequence runs out 3 residues before the end of the CDR3; the remainder is reconstructed from the germline J gene. The chain is built from TRBV6-2 or TRBV6-3 and TRBJ2-3, with D tentatively TRBD2 (6 bases). The germline V gene has CDR1 MNHEY and CDR2 SVGEGT. The CDR3 length is 17 residues. Trimming took 0 bases from V and 3 from J, leaving 16 bases between them. CDR3 DNA, as far as it was read: TGTGCCAGCAGTTACTCGTTGGCCGGGGGAGATACAGATACG. Translating it yields CASSYSLAGGDTDT. The full CDR3 sequence reads CASSYSLAGGDTDTQYF.

This clone has at least ten counts. Coverage ceases 3 residues before the CDR3 finishes, and the germline J gene fills in the end. The rearrangement links TRBV6-2 or TRBV6-3 to TRBJ2-7; weak D call: TRBD1 (6 bases). CDR1 is MNHEY, CDR2 SVGEGT, per germline. V was shortened by 6 bases and J by 3 bases, with 21 bases between the two germline ends. The length of the CDR3 is 16 residues. Incomplete CDR3 DNA: TGTGCCAGCAGCTCCATTAAGGGGGATTACGACTACGAG. Residues: CASSSIKGDYDYE. The whole CDR3 sequence reads CASSSIKGDYDYEQYF.

This clone showed up many times. The junction departs from germline at one end; a sequencing error may be responsible. The read ends 3 residues shy of where the CDR3 ends; the end is completed using the germline J gene. V usage is TRBV4-2 and J usage is TRBJ2-3; D possibly corresponds to TRBD2 (5 bases). Germline V lookup: CDR1 LGHNA, CDR2 YNFKEQ. This CDR3 contains 17 residues. CDR3 amino acids: CASSQARRRGVTDTQYF. The sequenced CDR3 bases are TGCGCCAGCAGCCAAGCTCGGAGGCGCGGAGTTACAGATACG.

This clone was seen ten or more times. Read data end 3 residues before the CDR3 end; the end is taken from the germline J gene. The chain couples TRBV20-1 to TRBJ2-7, with no clear D. The CDR3 extends over 14 amino acids. Germline CDR1 is DFQATT and CDR2 is SNEGSKA (reference sequence). The V end was cut by 2 bases, the J end by 3 bases, with 14 bases between. The covered CDR3 bases are TGCAGTGCTAGAATGAGTTCAGGCTACTACGAG. Protein sequence: CSARMSSGYYE. The whole CDR3 protein is CSARMSSGYYEQYF.